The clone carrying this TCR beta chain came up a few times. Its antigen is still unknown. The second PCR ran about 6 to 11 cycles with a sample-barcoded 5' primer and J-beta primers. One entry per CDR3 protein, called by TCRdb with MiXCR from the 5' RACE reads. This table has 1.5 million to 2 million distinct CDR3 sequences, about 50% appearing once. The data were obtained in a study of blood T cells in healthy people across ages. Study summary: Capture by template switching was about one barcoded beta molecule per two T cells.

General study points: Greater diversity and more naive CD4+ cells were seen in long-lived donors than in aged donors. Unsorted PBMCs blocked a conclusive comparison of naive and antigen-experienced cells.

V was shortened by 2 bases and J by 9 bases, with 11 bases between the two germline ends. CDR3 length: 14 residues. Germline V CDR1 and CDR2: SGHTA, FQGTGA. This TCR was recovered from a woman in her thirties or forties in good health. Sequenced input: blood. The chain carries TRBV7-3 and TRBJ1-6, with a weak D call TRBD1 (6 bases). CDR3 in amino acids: CASSLRPGVSPLHF. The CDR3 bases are TGTGCCAGCAGCTTACGGCCAGGGGTTTCACCCCTCCACTTT.